The clone carrying this T cell receptor (beta chain) was recorded many times. The antigen is unknown. Unique molecular identifiers had been added to the TCR beta cDNA libraries. TCRdb itself ran the PCR reads through MiXCR, one entry per CDR3 protein. The table has 250,000 to 300,000 distinct CDR3 sequences, around 34% seen once. This sample is part of a study of post-analysis software for immune sequencing data. Notes on the study in general: TRBV5-6, TRBV5-1 and TRBV20-1 were among five TRBV segments more frequent in patients than controls.

Germline V gene lookup returns CDR1 MGHDK and CDR2 SYGVNS. This CDR3 contains 13 residues. The V gene lost 10 bases and the J gene lost 5 bases, with 15 bases spanning the gap. The sequenced sample was blood. This chain connects TRBV25-1 to TRBJ2-1; unclear D gene. The clonotype comes from a girl aged 5-17 years with multiple sclerosis. The CDR3 nucleotides are TGTGCCATCACACAAAACGGAAACAATGAGCAGTTCTTC. Its protein is CAITQNGNNEQFF.